The clone carrying this T cell receptor beta chain has a count of ten or more. The antigen is unknown. Between the trimmed V and J ends, which lost 4 bases and 0 bases, there was a span of 7 bases. The CDR3 loop spans 14 amino acids. CDR1 is SQVTM and CDR2 is ANQGSEA in the germline V gene. The use of a sample-barcoded 5' primer and a J-beta primer mix characterized a second PCR of roughly 6 to 12 cycles. Template switching added a 12-random-nucleotide identifier to every cDNA molecule. TCRdb reanalysed the 5' RACE reads using MiXCR and keeps one entry per CDR3 protein. The data contain approximately 700,000 distinct CDR3 sequences, about 32% of them singletons. This sample stems from a study of blood T cells in healthy people across ages. Study observations and caveats: When one million T cells were used, diversity estimates were thought to be underestimates. The study found more naive CD4+ cells and higher diversity in long-lived than aged donors.

The source of this sequence is a woman older than 75 in good health. The chain uses TRBV29-1 and TRBJ1-6; D gene ambiguous. The sequenced sample consisted of blood. Here the CDR3 DNA reads TGCAGCGTTGTTGCAGGCTCCTATAATTCACCCCTCCACTTT. This codes for CSVVAGSYNSPLHF.